A selection of T cell receptor beta chains follows, all from one sample in a study of T cell responses to AZD1222 COVID-19 vaccine. The protocol was immunoSEQ multiplex PCR, while the TCRdb copy is restricted to in-frame clones and leaves out a portion. The table shows 150,000 to 250,000 clones, with over 85% occurring only once. Material: peripheral blood, obtained 28 days after the second AZD1222 dose. The receptors here all came from an adult who received the AZD1222 COVID-19 vaccine. The CDR3 runs from the conserved cysteine through the conserved F or W. D genes are given only for firm matches. Rows may omit the clone size; those that give it use once, few, many or a size class.

v_call: TRBV28; j_call: TRBJ1-5; d_call: NA; clone_size: NA; cdr3_nt: TGTGCCAGCAGAAGGCGACAGGTTAGCAATCAGCCCCAGCATTTT; cdr3_aa: CASRRRQVSNQPQHF
v_call: TRBV19; j_call: TRBJ2-1; d_call: TRBD2; clone_size: NA; cdr3_nt: TGTGCCAGTAGTATAGTAGCGGGGTCGGACTCCTACAATGAGCAGTTCTTC; cdr3_aa: CASSIVAGSDSYNEQFF
v_call: TRBV11-3; j_call: TRBJ1-1; d_call: NA; clone_size: NA; cdr3_nt: TGTGCCAGCAGCTTAGCGGAGGGTGGCGAAGCTTTCTTT; cdr3_aa: CASSLAEGGEAFF
v_call: TRBV28; j_call: TRBJ1-6; d_call: NA; clone_size: NA; cdr3_nt: TGTGCCAGCAGTTCACCCCCCGGGGCTGAATCACCCCTCCACTTT; cdr3_aa: CASSSPPGAESPLHF
v_call: TRBV4-1; j_call: TRBJ1-3; d_call: NA; clone_size: NA; cdr3_nt: TGCGCCAGCAGCCAAGATCCGAAAGGAAACACCATATATTTT; cdr3_aa: CASSQDPKGNTIYF
v_call: TRBV7-2; j_call: TRBJ2-5; d_call: NA; clone_size: NA; cdr3_nt: TGTGCCAGCAGCTTCGTGGTGGCAGAGACCCAGTACTTC; cdr3_aa: CASSFVVAETQYF
v_call: TRBV6-5; j_call: TRBJ1-2; d_call: NA; clone_size: NA; cdr3_nt: TGTGCCAGCATATACGACGGGATAGCTAACTATGGCTACACCTTC; cdr3_aa: CASIYDGIANYGYTF
v_call: TRBV6-6; j_call: TRBJ1-1; d_call: NA; clone_size: NA; cdr3_nt: TGTGCCAGCACCCTAGCGGGCACTGAAGCTTTCTTT; cdr3_aa: CASTLAGTEAFF
v_call: TRBV5-1; j_call: TRBJ2-3; d_call: TRBD2; clone_size: NA; cdr3_nt: TGCGCCAGCAGCGGAACAGCGGGGGTTAGCACAGATACGCAGTATTTT; cdr3_aa: CASSGTAGVSTDTQYF
v_call: TRBV30; j_call: TRBJ2-6; d_call: NA; clone_size: NA; cdr3_nt: TGTGCCTGGAGTGCCGGATCCTCTGGGGCCAACGTCCTGACTTTC; cdr3_aa: CAWSAGSSGANVLTF
v_call: TRBV10-1; j_call: TRBJ1-2; d_call: NA; clone_size: NA; cdr3_nt: TGCGCCAGCAGTTGGGAGGGCAGCTATGGCTACACCTTC; cdr3_aa: CASSWEGSYGYTF
v_call: TRBV23-1; j_call: TRBJ2-5; d_call: TRBD1; clone_size: once; cdr3_nt: TGCGCCAGCAGGACAGGGGAGCAAGAGACCCAGTACTTC; cdr3_aa: CASRTGEQETQYF
v_call: TRBV19; j_call: TRBJ2-2; d_call: TRBD1; clone_size: NA; cdr3_nt: TGTGCCAGTAGGCCGCCGGGACAGGGGACGAACACCGGGGAGCTGTTTTTT; cdr3_aa: CASRPPGQGTNTGELFF
v_call: TRBV19; j_call: TRBJ1-6; d_call: NA; clone_size: NA; cdr3_nt: TGTGCCAGTACCCCGGGACTTAGTAATTCACCCCTCCACTTT; cdr3_aa: CASTPGLSNSPLHF
v_call: TRBV5-6; j_call: TRBJ2-1; d_call: NA; clone_size: NA; cdr3_nt: TGTGCCAGCAGGGTTTGGGGGATTGGTTCTGTCGATGAGCAGTTCTTC; cdr3_aa: CASRVWGIGSVDEQFF
v_call: TRBV2; j_call: TRBJ1-1; d_call: NA; clone_size: NA; cdr3_nt: TGTGCCAGCATCGACAATATTAAAGCTTTCTTT; cdr3_aa: CASIDNIKAFF
v_call: TRBV5-1; j_call: TRBJ1-1; d_call: NA; clone_size: NA; cdr3_nt: TGCGCCAGCAGCTTGGATTGGGGCGGGGTTACTGAAGCTTTCTTT; cdr3_aa: CASSLDWGGVTEAFF
v_call: TRBV2; j_call: TRBJ2-1; d_call: TRBD2; clone_size: NA; cdr3_nt: TGTGCCAGCAGTGAAGCGTTGCGGGGGGGCTACAATGAGCAGTTCTTC; cdr3_aa: CASSEALRGGYNEQFF
v_call: TRBV2; j_call: TRBJ1-1; d_call: NA; clone_size: NA; cdr3_nt: TGTGCCAGCACACAAGGTGAGAACACTGAAGCTTTCTTT; cdr3_aa: CASTQGENTEAFF
v_call: TRBV10-2; j_call: TRBJ1-2; d_call: TRBD1; clone_size: NA; cdr3_nt: TGCGCCAGCAGTGAAGGGGGGACAGGCGGTTTAGGCTACACCTTC; cdr3_aa: CASSEGGTGGLGYTF
v_call: TRBV7-3; j_call: TRBJ2-3; d_call: NA; clone_size: NA; cdr3_nt: TGTGCCAGCAGCGTAAGGGACCGCACAGATACGCAGTATTTT; cdr3_aa: CASSVRDRTDTQYF
v_call: TRBV20-1; j_call: TRBJ2-2; d_call: TRBD1; clone_size: NA; cdr3_nt: TGCAGTGCTAGTTCTTCGGGACAGGGCACCGGGGAGCTGTTTTTT; cdr3_aa: CSASSSGQGTGELFF
v_call: TRBV18; j_call: TRBJ1-3; d_call: NA; clone_size: NA; cdr3_nt: TGTGCCAGCTCGTCGGACACCCTCTCTGGAAACACCATATATTTT; cdr3_aa: CASSSDTLSGNTIYF
v_call: TRBV2; j_call: TRBJ2-1; d_call: TRBD2; clone_size: NA; cdr3_nt: TGTGCCAGCAGCGAAGCGGGGTATTACAATGAGCAGTTCTTC; cdr3_aa: CASSEAGYYNEQFF
v_call: TRBV18; j_call: TRBJ1-1; d_call: NA; clone_size: NA; cdr3_nt: TGTGCCAGCTCACCACCCCCACGGAACACTGAAGCTTTCTTT; cdr3_aa: CASSPPPRNTEAFF
v_call: TRBV1; j_call: TRBJ2-3; d_call: NA; clone_size: NA; cdr3_nt: TGCACCAGCAGCCATCCAGGGCACACAGATACGCAGTATTTT; cdr3_aa: CTSSHPGHTDTQYF
v_call: TRBV14; j_call: TRBJ2-5; d_call: TRBD1; clone_size: NA; cdr3_nt: TGTGCCAGCAGCCCATGGGGACAGGCCAAAGAGACCCAGTACTTC; cdr3_aa: CASSPWGQAKETQYF
v_call: TRBV5-1; j_call: TRBJ1-1; d_call: TRBD1; clone_size: NA; cdr3_nt: TGCGCCAGCAGCTTACAGGGGGGAACTGAAGCTTTCTTT; cdr3_aa: CASSLQGGTEAFF
v_call: TRBV9; j_call: TRBJ1-1; d_call: NA; clone_size: once; cdr3_nt: TGTGCCAGCAGCTCCCATTCTAAGGGGAACGCGGTCAGGACTGAAGCTTTCTTT; cdr3_aa: CASSSHSKGNAVRTEAFF
v_call: TRBV5-6; j_call: TRBJ1-6; d_call: NA; clone_size: NA; cdr3_nt: TGTGCCAGCAGCTTGGGACAAGGGGGACCCCTCCACTTT; cdr3_aa: CASSLGQGGPLHF
v_call: TRBV24-1; j_call: TRBJ2-1; d_call: NA; clone_size: NA; cdr3_nt: TGTGCCACCAGTGACCCCTCTGGATACAATGAGCAGTTCTTC; cdr3_aa: CATSDPSGYNEQFF
v_call: TRBV14; j_call: TRBJ1-3; d_call: NA; clone_size: NA; cdr3_nt: TGTGCCAGCAGCGGACTTATGGCAGGGTGGACTGGAAACACCATATATTTT; cdr3_aa: CASSGLMAGWTGNTIYF
v_call: TRBV3-1/TRBV3-2; j_call: TRBJ1-1; d_call: NA; clone_size: NA; cdr3_nt: TGTGCCAGCAGCCAAGATCTGACAGGCGGGGATATGAACACTGAAGCTTTCTTT; cdr3_aa: CASSQDLTGGDMNTEAFF
v_call: TRBV5-5; j_call: TRBJ2-7; d_call: NA; clone_size: once; cdr3_nt: TGTGCCAGCACCTCGGGGGACTACGAGCAGTACTTC; cdr3_aa: CASTSGDYEQYF
v_call: TRBV19; j_call: TRBJ1-3; d_call: TRBD1; clone_size: NA; cdr3_nt: TGTGCCAGTACCTCATTGACAGGGTATGGAAACACCATATATTTT; cdr3_aa: CASTSLTGYGNTIYF
v_call: TRBV10-3; j_call: TRBJ1-1; d_call: TRBD1; clone_size: NA; cdr3_nt: TGTGCCATCAGAACCAGGACAGGGAACACTGAAGCTTTCTTT; cdr3_aa: CAIRTRTGNTEAFF
v_call: TRBV7-8; j_call: TRBJ2-7; d_call: TRBD1; clone_size: NA; cdr3_nt: TGTGCCAGCAGCTTAGATCCCGGGACAGGGAAATACGAGCAGTACTTC; cdr3_aa: CASSLDPGTGKYEQYF
v_call: TRBV5-1; j_call: TRBJ1-6; d_call: NA; clone_size: NA; cdr3_nt: TGCGCCAGCAGCCAAACAGATGGAAATTCACCCCTCCACTTT; cdr3_aa: CASSQTDGNSPLHF
v_call: TRBV20-1; j_call: TRBJ1-2; d_call: NA; clone_size: NA; cdr3_nt: TGCAGTGCTAGTCATGGCTACACCTTC; cdr3_aa: CSASHGYTF
v_call: TRBV7-2; j_call: TRBJ2-7; d_call: TRBD2; clone_size: NA; cdr3_nt: TGTGCCAGCAGCCTGGGGCGGGGGGGAATCGAGCAGTACTTC; cdr3_aa: CASSLGRGGIEQYF
v_call: TRBV5-1; j_call: TRBJ2-3; d_call: NA; clone_size: NA; cdr3_nt: TGCGCCAGCAGCCCCGACATAACTTCGGGGACAGATACGCAGTATTTT; cdr3_aa: CASSPDITSGTDTQYF
v_call: TRBV5-6; j_call: TRBJ1-6; d_call: TRBD1; clone_size: NA; cdr3_nt: TGTGCCAGCAGCTTGGGACAGGGAAGTTCACCCCTCCACTTT; cdr3_aa: CASSLGQGSSPLHF
v_call: TRBV2; j_call: TRBJ1-2; d_call: TRBD1; clone_size: once; cdr3_nt: TGTGCCAGCAGGGCCCGGACAGGGGACTATGGCTACACCTTC; cdr3_aa: CASRARTGDYGYTF
v_call: TRBV18; j_call: TRBJ2-1; d_call: NA; clone_size: NA; cdr3_nt: TGTGCCAGCTCACCACCGGAGACTAAAATGGTCGCGGATGAGCAGTTCTTC; cdr3_aa: CASSPPETKMVADEQFF
v_call: TRBV9; j_call: TRBJ2-2; d_call: NA; clone_size: NA; cdr3_nt: TGTGCCAGCAGCGTAGAAGGGGCGAACACCGGGGAGCTGTTTTTT; cdr3_aa: CASSVEGANTGELFF
v_call: TRBV5-5; j_call: TRBJ2-1; d_call: NA; clone_size: once; cdr3_nt: TGTGCCAGCAGCCCCAACCCGACACTCGACTCCTACAATGAGCAGTTCTTC; cdr3_aa: CASSPNPTLDSYNEQFF
v_call: TRBV4-2; j_call: TRBJ2-7; d_call: NA; clone_size: few; cdr3_nt: TGTGCCAGCAGCCAAGGTGACTGGTACGAGCAGTACTTC; cdr3_aa: CASSQGDWYEQYF
v_call: TRBV9; j_call: TRBJ2-7; d_call: NA; clone_size: once; cdr3_nt: TGTGCCAGCAGCGTAGCGGCCGACTCCTACGAGCAGTACTTC; cdr3_aa: CASSVAADSYEQYF
v_call: TRBV3-1/TRBV3-2; j_call: TRBJ2-2; d_call: TRBD1; clone_size: NA; cdr3_nt: TGTGCCAGCAGCCACCAGACAGGGGGGTGGTCCGGGGAGCTGTTTTTT; cdr3_aa: CASSHQTGGWSGELFF